These T cell receptor beta chains were read from a single sample in a study of circulating tumor DNA in untreated peripheral T-cell lymphoma. Sequenced by immunoSEQ multiplex PCR; TCRdb stores in-frame clones only, minus some. The top ten hold less than 35% of the sample, which has 2,000 to 2,500 clones, approximately 78% seen once. Sequencing was performed on tumor tissue. Receptors originate from a human donor with peripheral T-cell lymphoma. Each CDR3 is given with its conserved first and last residue. D genes are given only for firm matches. Clone size appears in some rows only: once, few, many, or a class for an expanded clone.

V gene	clone size	J gene	D gene	CDR3 protein	CDR3 DNA
TRBV11-3	-	TRBJ2-7	TRBD2	CASSLAGGGPYEQYF	TGTGCCAGCAGCTTGGCCGGCGGGGGGCCCTACGAGCAGTACTTC
TRBV6-8	-	TRBJ2-4	-	CASSQTQGWAKNIQYF	TGTGCCAGCAGTCAAACACAGGGTTGGGCCAAAAACATTCAGTACTTC
TRBV10-2	-	TRBJ2-3	-	CASSEGHHTDTQYF	TGCGCCAGCAGTGAGGGACACCACACAGATACGCAGTATTTT
TRBV28	once	TRBJ1-1	-	CASSLSVRGTEAFF	TGTGCCAGCAGTTTGTCCGTCAGGGGCACTGAAGCTTTCTTT
TRBV28	few	TRBJ2-3	-	CASSFPGSSTDTQYF	TGTGCCAGCAGTTTTCCTGGTTCTTCCACAGATACGCAGTATTTT
TRBV28	-	TRBJ1-1	TRBD1	CASSQTGGVSTEAFF	TGTGCCAGCAGTCAGACAGGGGGCGTGTCCACTGAAGCTTTCTTT
TRBV28	once	TRBJ1-1	-	CASSRGAYTEAFF	TGTGCCAGCAGTCGCGGGGCTTACACTGAAGCTTTCTTT
TRBV9	-	TRBJ2-1	TRBD2	CASSAQRTSGSDEQFF	TGTGCCAGCAGCGCCCAACGGACTAGCGGGAGTGATGAGCAGTTCTTC
TRBV6-8	-	TRBJ2-7	TRBD2	CASCSSGGTYEQYF	TGTGCCAGCTGTTCGAGCGGGGGGACCTACGAGCAGTACTTC
TRBV7-4	-	TRBJ2-5	-	CASSLNPQETQYF	TGTGCCAGCAGCTTAAACCCCCAAGAGACCCAGTACTTC
TRBV12-2	-	TRBJ2-3	-	CARRCFSGERDTQYF	TGTGCTAGAAGATGCTTCTCGGGAGAACGAGATACGCAGTATTTT
TRBV6-8	once	TRBJ1-1	-	CASSARAWGTEAFF	TGTGCCAGCAGTGCCCGGGCCTGGGGTACTGAAGCTTTCTTT
TRBV29-1	-	TRBJ2-7	-	CSVVPGTHEQYF	TGCAGCGTAGTTCCCGGGACACACGAGCAGTACTTC
TRBV14	-	TRBJ1-2	-	CASSPDHYYGYTF	TGTGCCAGCAGCCCGGACCATTACTATGGCTACACCTTC
TRBV19	-	TRBJ2-7	-	CASSKSRGYEQYF	TGTGCCAGTAGTAAAAGCAGAGGCTACGAGCAGTACTTC
TRBV6-8	-	TRBJ2-2	TRBD2	CASSSGLVLGTGELFF	TGTGCCAGCAGCTCCGGACTAGTGTTGGGGACCGGGGAGCTGTTTTTT
TRBV19	-	TRBJ2-2	TRBD1	CASTTGQGGPGELFF	TGTGCCAGTACTACGGGACAGGGGGGTCCCGGGGAGCTGTTTTTT
TRBV11-3	-	TRBJ1-2	-	CASSLAVGRVPEGHGYTF	TGTGCCAGCAGCTTGGCGGTGGGCAGGGTCCCGGAGGGACATGGCTACACCTTC
TRBV6-8	-	TRBJ2-6	-	CASSVGGGANVLTF	TGTGCCAGCAGTGTGGGAGGTGGGGCCAACGTCCTGACTTTC
TRBV23-1	few	TRBJ2-3	TRBD2	CASSQDLASGSTDTQYF	TGCGCCAGCAGCCAAGATCTCGCTAGCGGGAGCACAGATACGCAGTATTTT
TRBV18	few	TRBJ2-1	TRBD2	CASSPLAGGLHNEQFF	TGTGCCAGCTCACCACTAGCGGGAGGCCTTCACAATGAGCAGTTCTTC
TRBV30	-	TRBJ1-6	TRBD1	CAWESETGDSPLHF	TGTGCCTGGGAGAGCGAGACAGGGGATTCACCCCTCCACTTT
TRBV6-1	-	TRBJ2-2	-	CASSEAGRIAGELFF	TGTGCCAGCAGTGAAGCAGGGAGAATAGCCGGGGAGCTGTTTTTT
TRBV11-3	-	TRBJ2-3	TRBD2	CASSRMGASGSFTDTQYF	TGTGCCAGCAGCCGGATGGGGGCTAGCGGGAGCTTCACAGATACGCAGTATTTT
TRBV28	-	TRBJ2-2	TRBD2	CASRGTSDTGELFF	TGTGCCAGCAGGGGGACTAGCGACACCGGGGAGCTGTTTTTT
TRBV15	few	TRBJ2-3	-	CATSRDGRSTDTQYF	TGTGCCACCAGCAGAGACGGCAGGAGCACAGATACGCAGTATTTT
TRBV11-3	-	TRBJ2-5	TRBD2	CASSSSGTRNQETQYF	TGTGCCAGCAGCTCATCCGGGACTAGGAACCAAGAGACCCAGTACTTC
TRBV28	-	TRBJ2-1	-	CASSLSIGQTYNEQFF	TGTGCCAGCAGTTTATCCATCGGACAGACCTACAATGAGCAGTTCTTC
TRBV28	large	TRBJ2-3	-	CASSFLPITDTQYF	TGTGCCAGCAGTTTTCTCCCCATCACAGATACGCAGTATTTT
TRBV7-4	-	TRBJ1-1	-	CASRLGLGTGEAFF	TGTGCCAGCAGACTTGGGCTAGGGACTGGTGAAGCTTTCTTT
TRBV9	-	TRBJ1-3	TRBD1	CASSASGQGAFGNTIYF	TGTGCCAGCAGCGCATCCGGACAGGGGGCTTTCGGAAACACCATATATTTT
TRBV18	-	TRBJ1-2	-	CASSPGIYGYTF	TGTGCCAGCTCACCTGGGATCTATGGCTACACCTTC
TRBV7-1	once	TRBJ2-2	TRBD2	CASSPLPSGRNANTGELFF	TGTGCCAGCAGCCCGTTACCGAGCGGGAGGAACGCGAACACCGGGGAGCTGTTTTTT
TRBV6-8	-	TRBJ1-3	-	CASTTRGRTSGNTIYF	TGTGCCAGCACTACCCGGGGTCGCACCTCTGGAAACACCATATATTTT
TRBV19	-	TRBJ2-5	TRBD1	CASSTTGGAGETQYF	TGTGCCAGTAGCACTACAGGGGGCGCGGGAGAGACCCAGTACTTC
TRBV4-1	-	TRBJ1-2	-	CASSQERGVNYGYTF	TGCGCCAGCAGCCAAGAAAGGGGGGTTAACTATGGCTACACCTTC
TRBV6-8	-	TRBJ1-2	TRBD1	CASSVGTGEAYGYTF	TGTGCCAGCAGTGTGGGGACAGGGGAGGCCTATGGCTACACCTTC
TRBV18	once	TRBJ2-3	-	CASSLAVNPDTQYF	TGTGCCAGCTCACTAGCGGTCAACCCCGATACGCAGTATTTT
TRBV19	once	TRBJ1-1	-	CASSVWGGNTEAFF	TGTGCCAGTAGTGTTTGGGGGGGAAACACTGAAGCTTTCTTT
TRBV6-8	-	TRBJ2-3	TRBD2	CASMVASGSTDTQYF	TGTGCCAGCATGGTGGCGAGCGGGAGTACAGATACGCAGTATTTT
TRBV6-8	few	TRBJ2-1	TRBD1	CASSETGTGNEQFF	TGTGCCAGCAGTGAGACCGGGACAGGGAATGAGCAGTTCTTC
TRBV11-3	-	TRBJ2-7	TRBD1	CASSPLAGQGAIEHYEQYF	TGTGCCAGCAGCCCCTTGGCGGGGCAGGGGGCAATCGAACATTACGAGCAGTACTTC
TRBV27	-	TRBJ2-1	TRBD1	CASSRPPGQGIGNEQFF	TGTGCCAGCAGTCGCCCCCCCGGACAGGGAATAGGGAATGAGCAGTTCTTC
TRBV27	-	TRBJ1-3	-	CATSGTGGNTIYF	TGTGCCACCAGTGGGACGGGAGGAAACACCATATATTTT
TRBV6-1	few	TRBJ1-2	-	CASSEGGTGYTF	TGTGCCAGCAGTGAAGGTGGAACGGGCTACACCTTC
TRBV7-6	-	TRBJ2-1	-	CASSPGSGYYNEQFF	TGTGCCAGCAGCCCCGGGAGTGGGTATTACAATGAGCAGTTCTTC
TRBV28	-	TRBJ1-6	-	CASRKQTGNSPLHF	TGTGCCAGCAGGAAGCAAACAGGGAATTCACCCCTCCACTTT